This TCR beta chain stems from a study of shared clonotypes between healthy human individuals. Study-level findings and limits: Memory subsets generally showed lower estimated richness than naive subsets. Sharing across four donors was highest in naive CD4 (roughly 5%) and lowest in memory CD8 (0.4%).

The CDR3 is 17 amino acids. As to this clone: What it recognizes is unknown.

As processed by the authors: Junction-only sequences produced by ImmunoSEQ had no quality scores, so filtering differed. TCRdb's table, derived via immunoSEQ multiplex PCR, lists solely in-frame clones and lacks some. The V and J calls and the clone size are those of that table, but D and trimming were determined from the DNA. The sample has roughly 2.6 million clones; around 94% are singletons. The material sequenced was naive CD4+ T cells sorted from blood. The subset: CD45RA+ positively selected. The chain recombines TRBV21-1 with TRBJ2-2; the table's D call, TRBD1, was not checked against the DNA. TRBV21-1 is given as a pseudogene. The receptor was isolated from a young man in good health. CDR3: CASSKGQDRPGAGELFF. As DNA, the CDR3 is TGTGCCAGCAGCAAAGGCCAGGACAGGCCAGGGGCTGGGGAGCTGTTTTTT.